These 23 T cell receptor beta chains share one sample of origin, sequenced in a study of T cell repertoires in cytomegalovirus infection. TCRdb ran MiXCR on the reads and lists one entry per CDR3 protein. The data show some 200,000 distinct CDR3 sequences, about a tenth seen once. Sequenced sample: PBMCs. The receptors were gathered from a human donor in good health (CMV status not recorded). Some clones in this sample may be carry-over from other donors' samples.

This clonotype has ten or more counts. Its ends do not fully match the called genes, so a read error is possible. The chain uses TRBV7-7 and TRBJ2-2; D remains ambiguous. Germline loops: CDR1 SSHAT, CDR2 FNYEAQ (reference sequence). This CDR3 has 13 residues. The CDR3 spells CASSLGYTGELFF. CDR3 DNA sequence: TGTGCCAGCAGTTTAGGGTACACCGGGGAGCTGTTTTTT.

In its sample, this clonotype was seen a few times. The chain carries TRBV19 and TRBJ2-1, with no clear D. There are 14 residues in the CDR3. V lost 5 bases and J 7 bases, leaving 15 bases between the germline ends. Germline loops: CDR1 LNHDA, CDR2 SQIVND (reference sequence). The chain's CDR3 is CASSPLVESNEQFF. For the CDR3, the DNA is TGTGCCAGTAGTCCATTGGTGGAGTCGAATGAGCAGTTCTTC.

This clonotype was detected a few times. The rearrangement links TRBV7-9 to TRBJ2-5; D uncertain. Trimming left V 2 bases short and J 2 bases short, with 9 bases between. This CDR3 is 14 amino acids long. The germline V gene has CDR1 SEHNR and CDR2 FQNEAQ (reference sequence). Here the CDR3 reads CASSLSGLQETQYF. The CDR3, as DNA: TGTGCCAGCAGCTTATCAGGATTACAAGAGACCCAGTACTTC.

In this sample, this clonotype turned up many times. As DNA, the CDR3 is TGTGCCAGTAGAATGAGTACACGGACGAACACTGAAGCTTTCTTT. Protein sequence: CASRMSTRTNTEAFF. The gene calls are TRBV19 and TRBJ1-1; D is undetermined. The CDR3 sequence is 15 residues long. V lost 6 bases and J lost 1, with 15 bases in between. Germline values: CDR1 LNHDA, CDR2 SQIVND (reference sequence).

This clonotype was recorded many times. J is TRBJ1-2 and V is TRBV6-6; perhaps TRBD1 as D (5 bases). Trimming cost V 6 bases and J 6 bases, with 20 bases left between them. Germline lookup yields CDR1 MNHNY and CDR2 SVGAGI (reference sequence). This CDR3 has 15 amino acids. CDR3 DNA: TGTGCCAGCAGCTCAGGGCCTCACTTTAATAATGGCTACACCTTC. Its translation: CASSSGPHFNNGYTF.

J is TRBJ2-2 and V is TRBV29-1, with 9 bases identical to TRBD1. The germline V gene encodes CDR1 SQVTM and CDR2 ANQGSEA. The CDR3 is made up of 14 amino acids. Trimming removed 7 bases from V and 5 bases from J; junction bases left unmatched: 8. The DNA of the CDR3 is TGCAGCGCTCTACTGACAGGGGGTACCGGGGAGCTGTTTTTT. This gives the protein CSALLTGGTGELFF.

This clonotype was seen repeatedly, ten times or more. J is TRBJ2-5 and V is TRBV6-1; the match to TRBD2 covers 10 bases. Germline-derived CDR1 and CDR2 are MNHNS and SASEGT. There are 19 residues in the CDR3. Trimming at V came to 0 bases and at J to 2 bases, leaving 12 bases not matched to a gene. This CDR3 is CASSEATSGRARGQETQYF. The CDR3 coding sequence is TGTGCCAGCAGTGAAGCAACCAGCGGGAGGGCCCGGGGGCAAGAGACCCAGTACTTC.

There are many counts of this clonotype. The chain uses TRBV12-3 or TRBV12-4 and TRBJ1-5; D gene unclear. V was shortened by 1 base and J by 0 bases, with 10 bases between the two germline ends. There are 16 residues in the CDR3. As DNA, the CDR3 is TGTGCCAGCAGTTTAGGCCCGGGAGATAGCAATCAGCCCCAGCATTTT. Protein sequence: CASSLGPGDSNQPQHF.

The V gene is TRBV14, the J gene TRBJ2-5; D is unresolved. The V and J ends lost 5 bases and 2 bases respectively, with 9 bases between them. This CDR3 contains 13 residues. The germline V gene encodes CDR1 SGHDN and CDR2 FVKESK. CDR3 DNA sequence: TGTGCCAGCAGCTCCAGGTATCAAGAGACCCAGTACTTC. Translated: CASSSRYQETQYF.

Points on this clonotype: This may arise from a read error, as a much more abundant clone is one base away. The rearrangement uses TRBV7-2 and TRBJ1-2; D unclear. Germline assignment: CDR1 SGHTA and CDR2 FQGNSA. This CDR3 has 11 residues. Trimming removed 2 bases from V and 7 bases from J, with 5 bases in between. The CDR3 loop is CASSLWGGYTF. For the CDR3, the DNA is TGTGCCAGCAGCTTATGGGGTGGCTACACCTTC.

This chain joins TRBV20-1 and TRBJ2-4; 12 nucleotides align to TRBD2. With V trimmed by 4 bases and J by 7 bases, 17 bases remained unmatched. The germline V gene has CDR1 DFQATT and CDR2 SNEGSKA (reference sequence). The CDR3 is made up of 18 amino acids. The CDR3 region is CSATSSGRAAGVLNIQYF. CDR3 bases: TGCAGTGCTACGTCTAGCGGGAGGGCCGCGGGAGTTCTGAACATTCAGTACTTC.

CDR3 sequence reads: CASSAGEYETQYF. CDR3 DNA sequence: TGTGCCAGCAGCGCCGGGGAATACGAGACCCAGTACTTC. This chain links TRBV9 with TRBJ2-5; perhaps TRBD2 as D (5 bases). Germline lookup yields CDR1 SGDLS and CDR2 YYNGEE. The germline V and J ends were trimmed by 3 bases and 5 bases, with 11 bases remaining between them. The CDR3 sequence is 13 residues long.

This clonotype was recorded many times. The rearrangement joins TRBV7-2 to TRBJ2-6; D ambiguous. Trimming took 5 bases from V and 4 from J, leaving 12 bases between them. The germline V gene encodes CDR1 SGHTA and CDR2 FQGNSA. The CDR3 length is 15 residues. The CDR3 loop is CASSPSRSGANVLTF. The CDR3 bases are TGTGCCAGCAGCCCTTCTCGGTCCGGGGCCAACGTCCTGACTTTC.

This rearrangement joins TRBV5-4 to TRBJ2-3, with unresolved D. The CDR3 is made up of 13 amino acids. Germline V lookup: CDR1 SGHNT, CDR2 YYREEE (reference sequence). Trimming shortened V by 0 bases and J by 4 bases, and 6 bases separated the two germline ends. The CDR3 DNA follows: TGTGCCAGCAGCTTGGTATCGTCAGATACGCAGTATTTT. Its translation: CASSLVSSDTQYF. Together with reference TRBV5-4 and TRBJ2-3, the CDR3 gives the full variable domain: ETGVTQSPTHLIKTRGQQVTLRCSSQSGHNTVSWYQQALGQGPQFIFQYYREEENGRGNFPPRFSGLQFPNYSSELNVNALELDDSALYLCASSLVSSDTQYFGPGTRLTVL.

The chain joins TRBV7-2 to TRBJ1-5; D might be TRBD1 (5 bases). The CDR3 extends over 16 amino acids. CDR1 is SGHTA, CDR2 FQGNSA, per germline. Trimming stripped 1 base from V and 9 bases from J, with 19 bases between. As DNA, the CDR3 is TGTGCCAGCAGCTTAGGTACCGCGGGGGGTGAGGGGCCCCAGCATTTT. Its protein is CASSLGTAGGEGPQHF.

The chain combines TRBV7-9 with TRBJ2-1; 11 bases are shared with TRBD2. Trimming cost V 6 bases and J 5 bases; bases outside gene matches: 12. CDR1 and CDR2 from the germline V gene are SEHNR and FQNEAQ (reference sequence). CDR3 size: 17 residues. As DNA, the CDR3 is TGTGCCAGCAGGCCCAAGGTACTAGCGGGAGTGAACAATGAGCAGTTCTTC. It translates to CASRPKVLAGVNNEQFF.

This clonotype has ten or more counts. The chain has TRBV14 and TRBJ1-1; D gene uncertain. CDR3 length: 15 residues. Per the germline V gene, CDR1 is SGHDN and CDR2 is FVKESK. V was shortened by 4 bases and J by 0 bases, with 12 bases between the two germline ends. CDR3 protein: CASSPIRGMNTEAFF. The CDR3, as DNA: TGTGCCAGCAGCCCAATTCGAGGCATGAACACTGAAGCTTTCTTT.

The gene calls are TRBV12-3 or TRBV12-4 and TRBJ1-1, with D hard to call. This CDR3 has 14 residues. V was pared by 7 bases and J by 1 base, with 13 bases between. This chain's CDR3 is CASKATAGNTEAFF. The CDR3 region has the DNA TGTGCCAGCAAGGCGACGGCGGGGAACACTGAAGCTTTCTTT.

This clonotype was seen more than once but under ten times. V gene TRBV4-2 combines with J gene TRBJ2-7; maybe TRBD1 (6 bases). Germline lookup yields CDR1 LGHNA and CDR2 YNFKEQ. V was pared by 0 bases and J by 8 bases, with 14 bases between. The CDR3 has 14 residues. The CDR3 spells CASSQDQGPTKQYF. DNA for the CDR3: TGTGCCAGCAGCCAAGATCAGGGGCCTACGAAGCAGTACTTC.

This chain connects TRBV28 to TRBJ1-6; 11 bases are shared with TRBD1. The V segment lost 5 bases and the J segment 7 bases; nucleotides outside the gene matches: 10. The CDR3 extends over 17 amino acids. Germline CDR1 MDHEN, CDR2 SYDVKM. CDR3 amino acids: CASSQWTGGRLNSPLHF. The CDR3 coding sequence is TGTGCCAGCAGTCAATGGACAGGGGGCAGGCTGAATTCACCCCTCCACTTT. Full variable domain (missing parts from reference TRBV28 and TRBJ1-6): DVKVTQSSRYLVKRTGEKVFLECVQDMDHENMFWYRQDPGLGLRLIYFSYDVKMKEKGDIPEGYSVSREKKERFSLILESASTNQTSMYLCASSQWTGGRLNSPLHFGNGTRLTVT.

This clonotype was seen at least ten times. The genes are TRBV7-2 and TRBJ2-1; 11 nucleotides align to TRBD2. CDR3 size: 15 residues. J was trimmed by 10 bases and V by 0 bases; bases with no gene match: 5. Per the germline V gene, CDR1 is SGHTA and CDR2 is FQGNSA. The CDR3 sequence is CASSLALAGGGEQFF. CDR3 DNA sequence: TGTGCCAGCAGCTTAGCCCTAGCGGGGGGCGGGGAGCAGTTCTTC.

This clonotype was picked up many times. CDR3 coding DNA: TGTGCCAGCGGGGACAGGAATAATTCACCCCTCCACTTT. As protein: CASGDRNNSPLHF. The chain couples TRBV7-2 to TRBJ1-6; 8 positions match TRBD1. CDR3 size: 13 residues. Germline CDR1 is SGHTA and CDR2 is FQGNSA. J gave up 5 bases and V 8 bases, and 2 bases lay outside the gene matches.

At least ten counts were recorded for this clonotype. The chain links TRBV7-9 to TRBJ1-5; 10 bases map to TRBD1. The CDR3 sequence is 16 residues long. V shed 5 bases, J shed 5 bases, and the junction held 9 bases outside the gene matches. Germline CDR1 reads SEHNR; CDR2 reads FQNEAQ (reference sequence). The CDR3 nucleotides are TGTGCCAGCAGCCCTCTAGGAGGGACAGGGGATCAGCCCCAGCATTTT. Translation gives CASSPLGGTGDQPQHF.